The 21 T cell receptor beta chains reported below all come from one sample, sequenced in a study of graft-versus-host responses after intestinal transplantation. The antigens for these receptors are not known. The repertoire was sequenced with immunoSEQ multiplex PCR; TCRdb's copy has only in-frame clones and lacks some. In the table there are about 84,000 clones, 80% to 95% of which are singletons. Sequences were derived from unstimulated CD4+ T cells sorted from spleen or lymph node cells, sampled before transplant. Receptor source: a human donor who was the organ donor for an intestinal transplant.

The DNA of the CDR3 is TGTGCCAGCAGTGAATATCGGACAGGGGATGAGCAGTTCTTC. This gives the protein CASSEYRTGDEQFF. The chain carries TRBV25-1 and TRBJ2-1, with 9 positions matching TRBD1. J lost 8 bases, V lost 0 bases, and 2 bases had no gene match. Germline V gene lookup returns CDR1 MGHDK and CDR2 SYGVNS. This CDR3 is 14 amino acids long.

The chain uses TRBV10-3 and TRBJ1-2, with 7 bases lining up with TRBD1. This CDR3 is 13 amino acids long. The germline CDR1 and CDR2 sequences are ENHRY and SYGVKD. Trimming at V came to 7 bases and at J to 4 bases, leaving 6 bases not matched to a gene. The CDR3: CAINRGQVYGYTF. CDR3 coding DNA: TGTGCCATCAACAGGGGACAAGTCTATGGCTACACCTTC.

Here the CDR3 reads CASSPPHQGAGGEAFF. CDR3 bases: TGTGCCAGCTCACCACCGCATCAGGGGGCTGGAGGTGAAGCTTTCTTT. The chain combines TRBV18 with TRBJ1-1; 8 bases line up with TRBD1. CDR1 is KGHSH and CDR2 is LQKENI in the germline V gene. The V and J ends lost 0 bases and 7 bases, in that order; junction bases with no gene match: 10. This CDR3 has 16 amino acids.

This chain uses TRBV5-4 with TRBJ2-7, with D maybe TRBD1 (7 bases). V dropped 2 bases and J dropped 6 bases, with 12 bases sitting between them. This CDR3 comprises 13 residues. The germline V gene has CDR1 SGHNT and CDR2 YYREEE (reference sequence). The CDR3 nucleotides are TGTGCCAGCAGCTTTCGACAGGGAGGCGAGCAGTACTTC. Protein sequence: CASSFRQGGEQYF.

The chain carries TRBV4-1 and TRBJ2-7; 7 bases are shared with TRBD1. With V trimmed by 1 base and J by 4 bases, 13 bases remained unmatched. CDR3 length equals 17 residues. Germline V CDR1 and CDR2: MGHRA, YSYEKL. The CDR3 reads CASSQGDDRERPYEQYF. CDR3 sequence (DNA): TGCGCCAGCAGCCAAGGTGATGACAGGGAACGTCCGTACGAGCAGTACTTC.

This chain joins TRBV5-1 and TRBJ2-7; 7 nucleotides match TRBD1. Germline V gene data show CDR1 as SGHRS and CDR2 as YFSETQ. The CDR3 loop spans 13 amino acids. V lost 4 bases to trimming and J lost 3 bases; unmatched junction nucleotides: 4. CDR3 DNA: TGCGCCAGCAGCACCGGGACAGTCTACGAGCAGTACTTC. This translates into CASSTGTVYEQYF.

The gene calls are TRBV5-1 and TRBJ2-1; 12 nucleotides line up with TRBD2. This CDR3 comprises 16 residues. V trimming: 2 bases; J trimming: 9 bases; junction bases outside the gene matches: 9. Germline assignment: CDR1 SGHRS and CDR2 YFSETQ. The chain's CDR3 is CASSFGLAGGRSEQFF. CDR3 nucleotide sequence: TGCGCCAGCAGCTTTGGGCTAGCGGGGGGGCGGAGTGAGCAGTTCTTC. Using reference TRBV5-1 and TRBJ2-1 for the parts outside the CDR3, the full variable domain is KAGVTQTPRYLIKTRGQQVTLSCSPISGHRSVSWYQQTPGQGLQFLFEYFSETQRNKGNFPGRFSGRQFSNSRSEMNVSTLELGDSALYLCASSFGLAGGRSEQFFGPGTRLTVL.

The chain recombines TRBV11-3 with TRBJ2-4; a weak D match, TRBD2 (7 bases). Per germline, CDR1 SGHNT and CDR2 YENEEA. This CDR3 contains 16 residues. Trimming pared 1 base from V and 3 bases from J, leaving 13 bases between. CDR3 in DNA: TGTGCCAGCAGCTTAGCGGGGGGCCTAGGCAAAAACATTCAGTACTTC. Translated: CASSLAGGLGKNIQYF.

The chain has TRBV5-1 and TRBJ2-4, with TRBD2 identical over 8 bases. Trimming at V came to 4 bases and at J to 0 bases, leaving 6 bases not matched to a gene. Germline lookup yields CDR1 SGHRS and CDR2 YFSETQ. This CDR3 spans 16 amino acids. The CDR3 loop is CASSTTSGLAKNIQYF. The CDR3 nucleotides read TGCGCCAGCAGCACAACTAGCGGCCTAGCCAAAAACATTCAGTACTTC.

The gene calls are TRBV28 and TRBJ1-1; no clear D. CDR1 and CDR2 from the germline V gene are MDHEN and SYDVKM. This CDR3 region has 12 residues. Deletions cut 5 bases from V and 0 bases from J, with 4 bases between. The CDR3 reads CASSTLNTEAFF. The CDR3 nucleotides read TGTGCCAGCAGTACTTTGAACACTGAAGCTTTCTTT.

The chain has TRBV6-6 and TRBJ1-4; 9 positions match TRBD1. CDR3 length: 14 amino acids. Losses at the gene ends were 7 bases for V and 8 bases for J; bases not matched to a gene: 8. The germline V gene has CDR1 MNHNY and CDR2 SVGAGI (reference sequence). CDR3 sequence: CASTRRDREEKLFF. The CDR3 region has the DNA TGTGCCAGCACCCGCCGGGACAGGGAAGAAAAACTGTTTTTT.

The V call is TRBV7-2, the J call TRBJ2-1, with D possibly TRBD2 on 6 matching bases. This CDR3 spans 15 amino acids. Germline V gives CDR1 SGHTA, CDR2 FQGNSA. Trimming left V 5 bases short and J 0 bases short, with 11 bases between. CDR3: CASSRGTRSYNEQFF. The CDR3 DNA reads as TGTGCCAGCAGCCGGGGGACTCGCTCCTACAATGAGCAGTTCTTC.

This rearrangement joins TRBV14 to TRBJ2-2, with D unresolved. Germline V lookup: CDR1 SGHDN, CDR2 FVKESK. The CDR3 extends over 13 amino acids. Trimming pared 2 bases from V and 4 bases from J, leaving 5 bases between. The CDR3 DNA sequence: TGTGCCAGCAGCCAATCCCTCACCGGGGAGCTGTTTTTT. Translated, it gives CASSQSLTGELFF.

The V call is TRBV30, the J call TRBJ2-5; tentative D call: TRBD1 (5 bases). Trimming shortened V by 0 bases and J by 5 bases, and 10 bases separated the two germline ends. This CDR3 is built from 13 residues. The germline V gene has CDR1 GTSNPN and CDR2 SVGIG (reference sequence). The CDR3 DNA sequence: TGTGCCTGGAGTGTACTCTACAGGGAGACCCAGTACTTC. Translating it yields CAWSVLYRETQYF.

The rearrangement links TRBV21-1 to TRBJ2-7; the D segment call TRBD2 is taken from the table without a DNA check. TRBV21-1 is a recognized pseudogene. The CDR3 consists of 15 residues. DNA for the CDR3: TGTGCCAGCAGCAAGGTGGCTAGCGGACTCTACGAGCAGTACTTC. Protein sequence: CASSKVASGLYEQYF.

In nucleotides, the CDR3 is TGTGCCAGCAGCAGGACTAGCGGCGCATGGGAGCAGTTCTTC. The encoded protein is CASSRTSGAWEQFF. V usage is TRBV6-5 and J usage is TRBJ2-1, with 10 positions matching TRBD2. Germline CDR1 and CDR2: MNHEY and SVGAGI. The V and J ends lost 6 bases and 10 bases, in that order; junction bases with no gene match: 9. The CDR3 has 14 residues.

V and J are TRBV4-2 and TRBJ2-1; D is uncertain. There are 12 residues in the CDR3. V was pared by 0 bases and J by 7 bases, with 4 bases between. The V gene's germline CDR1 is LGHNA and CDR2 YNFKEQ. Here the CDR3 DNA reads TGTGCCAGCAGCCAAGATATGAATGAGCAGTTCTTC. Encoded protein: CASSQDMNEQFF.

The rearrangement links TRBV5-1 to TRBJ2-3; D perhaps matches TRBD2 (6 bases). The CDR3 is made up of 15 amino acids. The germline V gene has CDR1 SGHRS and CDR2 YFSETQ. V was clipped by 2 bases and J by 4 bases, with 14 bases between them. CDR3 DNA sequence: TGCGCCAGCAGCTTTGAGGTTACGGGAGCAGATACGCAGTATTTT. Residues: CASSFEVTGADTQYF. Supplemented by reference TRBV5-1 and TRBJ2-3, the full variable domain reads KAGVTQTPRYLIKTRGQQVTLSCSPISGHRSVSWYQQTPGQGLQFLFEYFSETQRNKGNFPGRFSGRQFSNSRSEMNVSTLELGDSALYLCASSFEVTGADTQYFGPGTRLTVL.

The chain couples TRBV18 to TRBJ2-1, with TRBD2 matching 11 bases. Germline assignment: CDR1 KGHSH and CDR2 LQKENI. The CDR3 covers 17 residues. Trimming took 1 base from V and 7 from J; bases not matched to a gene: 9. CDR3 nucleotide sequence: TGTGCCAGCTCACCACTAGCGGGAGGGCCTCGGGAGAATGAGCAGTTCTTC. Protein: CASSPLAGGPRENEQFF.

The chain joins TRBV18 to TRBJ1-2; 12 nucleotides match TRBD1. Germline trimming cut 3 bases from V and 8 bases from J; bases unmatched to any gene: 7. The CDR3 contains 15 residues. CDR1 KGHSH and CDR2 LQKENI come from the germline V gene. In DNA, the CDR3 is TGTGCCAGCTCACCCGGGGACAGGGGGCGACAAGGCTACACCTTC. Its translation is CASSPGDRGRQGYTF.

The chain carries TRBV5-8 and TRBJ2-3, with D uncertain. CDR3 length equals 14 residues. Germline V lookup: CDR1 SGHTS, CDR2 YDEGEE. V was pared by 4 bases and J by 3 bases, with 12 bases between. The CDR3 DNA follows: TGTGCCAGCAGCCTGATTAGGAGTACAGATACGCAGTATTTT. This encodes CASSLIRSTDTQYF. Filled out from reference TRBV5-8 and TRBJ2-3, the complete variable domain reads EAGVTQSPTHLIKTRGQQATLRCSPISGHTSVYWYQQALGLGLQFLLWYDEGEERNRGNFPPRFSGRQFPNYSSELNVNALELEDSALYLCASSLIRSTDTQYFGPGTRLTVL.